Described below is a single TCR beta chain sequence and its context. The antigen is not known. The data are from a study of T-cell memory formation after mild COVID-19. Study outcomes and limitations: Whereas later expanders leaned CD4+, clones contracting day 15 to 85 showed a balanced CD4/CD8 makeup.

MiXCR was run by TCRdb on the 5' RACE reads, yielding one entry per CDR3 protein. The data contain hundreds of thousands of distinct CDR3 sequences, 28% of them singletons. Germline loops: CDR1 KGHDR, CDR2 SFDVKD. The CDR3 runs to 17 residues. V shed 3 bases and J 4 bases; nucleotides not matched to a gene: 9. The receptor comes from an adult woman who had mild COVID-19 (a few samples of this study predate the infection). Cell type and time point are not known. The chain couples TRBV24-1 to TRBJ1-5, with 9 bases fitting TRBD1. Source material: PBMCs or a T cell subset sorted from them (not recorded which). CDR3 sequence: CATSDGIGQGLNQPQHF. CDR3 coding DNA: TGTGCCACCAGTGATGGAATCGGACAGGGGCTGAATCAGCCCCAGCATTTT.